The next 16 T cell receptor beta chains were all read from a single sample in a study of cytomegalovirus exposure and HLA in healthy donors. PCR employed 60 Vbeta and 13 Jbeta primers. Sequencing used immunoSEQ multiplex PCR; TCRdb keeps in-frame clones, though not all of them. The ten most abundant clones cover approximately 1% of a sample with around 200,000 clones. Source material: PBMCs. Receptors were obtained from a woman in her twenties or thirties in good health and CMV-seropositive.

V and J are TRBV5-5 and TRBJ1-5, with 8 nucleotides matching TRBD1. The junction had 5 bases not matched to a gene; V was cut back by 4 bases and J by 2 bases. Germline V CDR1 and CDR2: SGHKS, YYEKEE (reference sequence). This CDR3 has 15 residues. CDR3 region: CASSTSTGGNQPQHF. CDR3 DNA: TGTGCCAGCAGCACGTCGACAGGGGGCAATCAGCCCCAGCATTTT.

This chain connects TRBV29-1 to TRBJ1-3, with a tentative D call TRBD1 (5 bases). Trimming pared 7 bases from V and 2 bases from J, leaving 12 bases between. The CDR3 sequence is 13 residues long. Germline loops: CDR1 SQVTM, CDR2 ANQGSEA. The CDR3 sequence is CSAGGGPGNTIYF. The CDR3 DNA reads as TGCAGCGCTGGGGGGGGACCTGGAAACACCATATATTTT.

The chain uses TRBV5-1 and TRBJ2-1; D is unresolved. The CDR3 is made up of 12 amino acids. The germline V gene has CDR1 SGHRS and CDR2 YFSETQ. Trimming took off 4 bases at V and 4 bases at J, with 6 bases between the two ends. The CDR3 DNA is TGCGCCAGCAGCCCACAGTACAATGAGCAGTTCTTC. The encoded protein is CASSPQYNEQFF. Together with reference TRBV5-1 and TRBJ2-1, the CDR3 gives the full variable domain: KAGVTQTPRYLIKTRGQQVTLSCSPISGHRSVSWYQQTPGQGLQFLFEYFSETQRNKGNFPGRFSGRQFSNSRSEMNVSTLELGDSALYLCASSPQYNEQFFGPGTRLTVL.

The rearrangement links TRBV2 to TRBJ2-1; 10 bases map to TRBD2. This CDR3 is 16 amino acids long. Germline V gives CDR1 SNHLY, CDR2 FYNNEI. V lost 7 bases to trimming and J lost 1 base; unmatched junction nucleotides: 7. CDR3 coding DNA: TGTGCCAGCACAGCGCCGGGACTAGCGTCCTACAATGAGCAGTTCTTC. Translating it yields CASTAPGLASYNEQFF. The full variable domain, in which reference TRBV2 and TRBJ2-1 provide the parts outside the CDR3, is EPEVTQTPSHQVTQMGQEVILRCVPISNHLYFYWYRQILGQKVEFLVSFYNNEISEKSEIFDDQFSVERPDGSNFTLKIRSTKLEDSAMYFCASTAPGLASYNEQFFGPGTRLTVL.

The CDR3, as DNA: TGTGCCAGCAGGAGAGGCAGAATCTTTTCAGATACGCAGTATTTT. Amino acids: CASRRGRIFSDTQYF. This chain uses TRBV28 with TRBJ2-3; no firm D call. Trimming took off 6 bases at V and 4 bases at J, with 17 bases between the two ends. The germline gives CDR1 MDHEN, CDR2 SYDVKM. The CDR3 extends over 15 amino acids. Full variable domain (missing parts from reference TRBV28 and TRBJ2-3): DVKVTQSSRYLVKRTGEKVFLECVQDMDHENMFWYRQDPGLGLRLIYFSYDVKMKEKGDIPEGYSVSREKKERFSLILESASTNQTSMYLCASRRGRIFSDTQYFGPGTRLTVL.

The rearrangement joins TRBV27 to TRBJ1-5, with D maybe TRBD1 (6 bases). The V gene lost 2 bases and the J gene lost 0 bases, with 17 bases spanning the gap. This CDR3 is built from 18 residues. Germline lookup yields CDR1 MNHEY and CDR2 SMNVEV (reference sequence). This CDR3 reads CASSLRTRTDYSNQPQHF. CDR3 sequence (DNA): TGTGCCAGCAGTTTACGCACCCGGACAGATTATAGCAATCAGCCCCAGCATTTT.

V and J are TRBV9 and TRBJ2-1; D call uncertain. The germline V gene has CDR1 SGDLS and CDR2 YYNGEE. The CDR3 totals 12 residues. The V and J ends lost 0 bases and 10 bases respectively, with 8 bases between them. CDR3 residues: CASSVGHTEQFF. The CDR3 DNA reads TGTGCCAGCAGCGTAGGACATACCGAGCAGTTCTTC.

The CDR3 DNA is TGTGCCAGCAGCACTTGGGGACGGGGGTTTCAAGAGACCCAGTACTTC. Protein sequence: CASSTWGRGFQETQYF. The rearrangement uses TRBV14 and TRBJ2-5; D possibly corresponds to TRBD2 (6 bases). The CDR3 is 16 residues long. Trimming removed 5 bases at V and 2 bases at J, with 18 bases between. The germline gives CDR1 SGHDN, CDR2 FVKESK.

The rearrangement links TRBV2 to TRBJ2-3; the D gene is possibly TRBD2 (6 bases). Between the trimmed V and J ends, which lost 6 bases and 5 bases, there was a span of 12 bases. This CDR3 has 13 amino acids. Germline V CDR1 and CDR2: SNHLY, FYNNEI. Written as DNA, the CDR3 is TGTGCCAGCAGCCTGACTAGGGTAGATACGCAGTATTTT. This gives the protein CASSLTRVDTQYF.

This chain connects TRBV4-2 to TRBJ1-3; D is ambiguous. This CDR3 comprises 16 residues. Germline V gene sequence: CDR1 LGHNA, CDR2 YNFKEQ. V lost 1 base to trimming and J lost 0 bases, with 10 bases between them. CDR3 DNA: TGTGCCAGCAGCCAAGTACAGCTAACCTCTGGAAACACCATATATTTT. This translates into CASSQVQLTSGNTIYF.

J is TRBJ2-7 and V is TRBV6-1; TRBD1 matches at 7 bases. CDR3 length: 14 amino acids. CDR1 and CDR2 from the germline V gene are MNHNS and SASEGT. V was pared by 3 bases and J by 5 bases, with 7 bases of the junction left unmatched. The CDR3 loop reads CASSEGQFGDEQYF. CDR3 nucleotide sequence: TGTGCCAGCAGTGAGGGACAGTTCGGCGACGAGCAGTACTTC.

The CDR3 loop is CASSDVQGTGTDTQYF. DNA for the CDR3: TGTGCCAGCAGTGATGTACAGGGAACGGGCACAGATACGCAGTATTTT. The chain uses TRBV2 and TRBJ2-3, with D possibly matching TRBD1 (6 bases). The CDR3 is 16 residues long. V was pared by 3 bases and J by 1 base, with 14 bases between. In germline, CDR1 is SNHLY, CDR2 FYNNEI.

CDR3 in amino acids: CASSDVAGQNQPQHF. CDR3 bases: TGTGCCAGCAGTGATGTGGCGGGCCAAAATCAGCCCCAGCATTTT. The V gene is TRBV2, the J gene TRBJ1-5; D ambiguous. Germline V CDR1 and CDR2: SNHLY, FYNNEI. This CDR3 is built from 15 residues. The V gene lost 3 bases and the J gene lost 4 bases, with 13 bases spanning the gap.

The chain uses TRBV6-5 and TRBJ1-1; D gene ambiguous. The CDR3 has 11 amino acids. The germline V gene encodes CDR1 MNHEY and CDR2 SVGAGI. V was trimmed by 2 bases and J by 8 bases, leaving 6 bases between them. CDR3 sequence reads: CASSYAAEAFF. In nucleotides, the CDR3 is TGTGCCAGCAGTTACGCGGCAGAAGCTTTCTTT.

The chain has TRBV5-1 and TRBJ1-5, with D unclear. Trimming took off 5 bases at V and 1 base at J, with 10 bases between the two ends. Germline lookup yields CDR1 SGHRS and CDR2 YFSETQ. The CDR3 spans 14 residues. CDR3 DNA: TGCGCCAGCAGTGAGGGATCCAGCAATCAGCCCCAGCATTTT. It specifies CASSEGSSNQPQHF. Combining the CDR3 with reference TRBV5-1 and TRBJ1-5 gives the whole variable domain KAGVTQTPRYLIKTRGQQVTLSCSPISGHRSVSWYQQTPGQGLQFLFEYFSETQRNKGNFPGRFSGRQFSNSRSEMNVSTLELGDSALYLCASSEGSSNQPQHFGDGTRLSIL.

This rearrangement joins TRBV15 to TRBJ2-7; TRBD1 matches at 10 bases. Germline CDR1 is LNHNV and CDR2 is YYDKDF (reference sequence). This CDR3 region has 14 residues. J gave up 2 bases and V 4 bases, and 2 bases lay outside the gene matches. The CDR3 protein is CATSIGTGAYEQYF. CDR3 sequence (DNA): TGTGCCACCAGCATAGGGACAGGGGCCTACGAGCAGTACTTC.